This record covers a single T cell receptor beta chain. Its antigen is still unknown. Base qualities are not provided; no much larger clone lies one nucleotide away. The CDR3 runs 12 residues from the cysteine to the phenylalanine. Only CDR3 DNA is held: 36 bases, read in frame from base 1. The trim is 5 bases for V and 1 base for J, with a gap of 5 bases between the germline ends. Via the germline V gene, CDR1 is SQVTM and CDR2 ANQGSEA. The sample comes from a study of CD4+ T cells in melanoma (dated by TCRdb to about 2022). In terms of the full investigation: The study investigated neoantigen-specific CD4+ T cells in human melanoma.

The library was produced with the immunoSEQ multiplex PCR assay. Entries here come from immuneACCESS through TCRdb and include only in-frame sequences with V and J called. Some clones fail to appear in such tables; in the studies checked, an unresolved V gene covers under half of the shortfall, and the cause of the remainder is unknown. Present in this sample are about 4,000 clones, around 71% of which were seen just once. The ten most abundant clones make up less than 40% of the sample. The donors were people with melanoma. Overall results and qualifications from the work: The report described a correlation between neoantigen-specific CD4+ T cells and the function of CD8+ T cells, macrophages and B cells. Diverse differentiation states were reported to be shown by neoantigen-specific CD4+ T cells in melanoma.

The source material was cells from a culture (not recorded whether cultured in vitro). The V and J genes are TRBV29-1 and TRBJ2-2; the D gene assignment is ambiguous. This TCR was recovered from a human donor with melanoma. CDR3 reads: CSVKENTGELFF. The DNA sequence follows: TGCAGCGTTAAGGAGAACACCGGGGAGCTGTTTTTT.